This TCR beta chain was observed in a study of blood T cell repertoires in COVID-19. Study summary: Italy, Spain and the United States were the sources of the convalescent and acute COVID-19 samples.

In assigning cohorts, the study relied on participant-reported clinical history. Donors of Cohort 3 who recovered were those that had two negative PCRs, clearance, or symptom resolution. The CDR3 loop spans 12 amino acids. With 6 bases removed from V and 5 bases from J, the gap between germline ends came to 13 bases. CDR1 is SQVTM, CDR2 ANQGSEA, per germline. Sequenced by immunoSEQ multiplex PCR; TCRdb stores in-frame clones only, minus some. The sample has 150,000 to 200,000 clones, roughly 80% seen once. The V gene is TRBV29-1, the J gene TRBJ1-1; D gene unclear. Sequencing used PBMCs or T cells enriched from blood (not recorded which). The source of this sequence is a man aged 50 to 60 who had recovered from COVID-19. The CDR3 DNA follows: TGCAGCGTCATACCACGGGGTACTGAAGCTTTCTTT. Translating it yields CSVIPRGTEAFF.